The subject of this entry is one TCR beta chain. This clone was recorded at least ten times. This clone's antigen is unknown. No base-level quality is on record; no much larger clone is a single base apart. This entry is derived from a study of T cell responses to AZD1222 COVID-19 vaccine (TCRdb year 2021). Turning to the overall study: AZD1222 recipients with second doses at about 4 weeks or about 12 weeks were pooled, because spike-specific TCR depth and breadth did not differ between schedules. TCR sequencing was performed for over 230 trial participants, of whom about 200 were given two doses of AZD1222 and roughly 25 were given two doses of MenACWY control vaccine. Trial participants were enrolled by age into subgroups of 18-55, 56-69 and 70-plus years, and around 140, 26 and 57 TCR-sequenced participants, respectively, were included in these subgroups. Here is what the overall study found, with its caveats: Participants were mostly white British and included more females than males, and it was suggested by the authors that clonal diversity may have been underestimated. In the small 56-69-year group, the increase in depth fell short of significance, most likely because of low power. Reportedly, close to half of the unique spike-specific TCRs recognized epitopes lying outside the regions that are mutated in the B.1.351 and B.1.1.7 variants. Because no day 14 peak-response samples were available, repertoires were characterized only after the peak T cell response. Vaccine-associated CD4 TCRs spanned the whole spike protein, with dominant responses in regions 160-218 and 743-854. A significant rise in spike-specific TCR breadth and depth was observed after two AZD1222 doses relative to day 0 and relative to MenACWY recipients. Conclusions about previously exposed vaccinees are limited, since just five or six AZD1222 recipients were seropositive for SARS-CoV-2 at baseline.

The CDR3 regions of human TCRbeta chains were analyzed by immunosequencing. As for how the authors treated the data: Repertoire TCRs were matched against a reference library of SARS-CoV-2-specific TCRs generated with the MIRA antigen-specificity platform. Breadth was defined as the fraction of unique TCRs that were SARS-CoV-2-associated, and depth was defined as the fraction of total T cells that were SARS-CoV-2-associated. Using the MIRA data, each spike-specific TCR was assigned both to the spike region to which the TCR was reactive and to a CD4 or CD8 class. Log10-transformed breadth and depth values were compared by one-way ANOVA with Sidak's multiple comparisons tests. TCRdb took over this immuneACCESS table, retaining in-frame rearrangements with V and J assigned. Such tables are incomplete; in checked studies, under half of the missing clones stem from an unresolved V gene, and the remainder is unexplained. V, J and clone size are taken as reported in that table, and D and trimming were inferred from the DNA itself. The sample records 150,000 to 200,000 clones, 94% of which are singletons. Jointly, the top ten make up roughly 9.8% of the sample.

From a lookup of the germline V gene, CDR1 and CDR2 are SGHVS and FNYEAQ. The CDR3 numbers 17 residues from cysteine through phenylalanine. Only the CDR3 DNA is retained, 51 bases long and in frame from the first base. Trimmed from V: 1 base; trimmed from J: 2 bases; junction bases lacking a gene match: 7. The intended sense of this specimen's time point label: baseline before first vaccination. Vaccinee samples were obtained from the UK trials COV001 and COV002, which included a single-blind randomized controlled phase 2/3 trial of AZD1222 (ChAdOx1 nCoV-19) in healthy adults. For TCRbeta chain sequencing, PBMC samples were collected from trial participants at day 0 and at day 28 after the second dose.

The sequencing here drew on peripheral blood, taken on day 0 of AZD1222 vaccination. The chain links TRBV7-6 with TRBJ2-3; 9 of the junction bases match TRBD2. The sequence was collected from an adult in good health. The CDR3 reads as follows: CASSLEASGTPTDTQYF. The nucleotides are TGTGCCAGCAGCTTAGAGGCTAGCGGGACCCCCACAGATACGCAGTATTTT. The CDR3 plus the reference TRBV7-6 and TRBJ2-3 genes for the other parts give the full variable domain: GAGVSQSPRYKVTKRGQDVALRCDPISGHVSLYWYRQALGQGPEFLTYFNYEAQQDKSGLPNDRFSAERPEGSISTLTIQRTEQRDSAMYRCASSLEASGTPTDTQYFGPGTRLTVL.